The present T cell receptor (beta chain) was sequenced within a study of T cells after yellow fever vaccination. There are a few counts of this clonotype. CDR3 length: 18 amino acids. Germline CDR1 reads MNHEY; CDR2 reads SVGEGT. The V and J ends lost 6 bases and 5 bases respectively, with 28 bases between them. MiXCR, run by TCRdb on the 5' RACE reads, gives a single entry per CDR3 protein. Of about 320,000 distinct CDR3 sequences in the sample, around 6.8% were seen once. The chain employs TRBV6-2 or TRBV6-3 and TRBJ2-5, with D maybe TRBD2 (6 bases). This receptor was identified in a man younger than 30 who received the YFV17D yellow fever vaccine. This specimen consisted of PBMCs, obtained more than 40 days after the first yellow fever vaccination. The DNA for the CDR3 is TGTGCCAGCAGAAAAACGGGACTGACATTCGGCCTTCTGGAGACCCAGTACTTC. Amino acids: CASRKTGLTFGLLETQYF.